What follows describes a single TCR beta chain. This entry is derived from a study of chronic HIV infection and antiretroviral therapy. TCRdb re-analysed the 5' RACE reads in MiXCR, keeping a single row per CDR3 protein. Of some 46,000 distinct CDR3 sequences listed, 19% are singletons. The CDR3 spans 11 residues. Trimming removed 7 bases from V and 6 bases from J, with 8 bases in between. The germline V gene encodes CDR1 MDHEN and CDR2 SYDVKM. The sample comprised peripheral blood. This TCR derives from an adult who had HIV and had not received antiretroviral therapy, or was an uninfected healthy control (not recorded which). V usage is TRBV28 and J usage is TRBJ2-3, with D uncertain. The CDR3: CASTPGDTQYF. The CDR3 DNA follows: TGTGCCAGCACTCCCGGTGATACGCAGTATTTT.